This entry lists 28 T cell receptor beta chains sequenced from one sample in a study of Ad26.COV2.S vaccination and SARS-CoV-2 variants. Regarding treatment: roughly 18 received Ad26.COV2.S at low or high dose, single or two shots; roughly 5 received placebo; per-sample allocation not given. On day 63 after the first injection, vaccine and placebo recipients gave samples. The method was immunoSEQ multiplex PCR; TCRdb's version includes in-frame clones alone and lacks a portion of them. Among around 320,000 clones listed, more than 75% were seen once. Sample: peripheral blood, taken in a trial of Ad26.COV2.S vaccine versus placebo. Receptors were obtained from a person between 18 and 65 years old who received the Ad26.COV2.S COVID-19 vaccine or a placebo.

The V call is TRBV6-6, the J call TRBJ1-4, with D possibly TRBD1 on 6 matching bases. This CDR3 has 16 residues. V lost 5 bases and J lost 7, with 20 bases in between. Germline V gives CDR1 MNHNY, CDR2 SVGAGI (reference sequence). The CDR3 protein is CASSVNPEGGGEKLFF. CDR3 DNA: TGTGCCAGCAGTGTCAACCCGGAGGGAGGGGGTGAAAAACTGTTTTTT.

CDR3 residues: CASSLGGREADTQYF. CDR3 bases: TGTGCCAGCAGCTTAGGGGGCAGGGAGGCAGATACGCAGTATTTT. The chain recombines TRBV7-2 with TRBJ2-3; D may be TRBD2 (6 bases). The CDR3 runs 15 residues. Trimming left V 1 base short and J 4 bases short, with 12 bases between. Germline V lookup: CDR1 SGHTA, CDR2 FQGNSA.

V and J are TRBV30 and TRBJ2-3; D possibly matches TRBD1 or TRBD2 (6 bases each). CDR3 length: 14 residues. CDR1 and CDR2 from the germline V gene are GTSNPN and SVGIG (reference sequence). V lost 3 bases to trimming and J lost 4 bases, with 14 bases between them. The CDR3 DNA reads TGTGCCTGGAGGGAAAGGGGGGCGTCAGATACGCAGTATTTT. Protein: CAWRERGASDTQYF.

This rearrangement joins TRBV5-1 to TRBJ1-5, with 9 bases lining up with TRBD1. Germline V CDR1 and CDR2: SGHRS, YFSETQ. CDR3 length: 14 residues. The V gene end was trimmed by 4 bases and the J gene end by 4 bases; junction bases not matched to a gene: 3. CDR3 sequence reads: CASSTGTGNQPQHF. The CDR3 nucleotides are TGCGCCAGCAGCACGGGGACAGGGAATCAGCCCCAGCATTTT. Using reference TRBV5-1 and TRBJ1-5 for the parts outside the CDR3, the full variable domain is KAGVTQTPRYLIKTRGQQVTLSCSPISGHRSVSWYQQTPGQGLQFLFEYFSETQRNKGNFPGRFSGRQFSNSRSEMNVSTLELGDSALYLCASSTGTGNQPQHFGDGTRLSIL.

V and J are TRBV7-3 and TRBJ2-2, with no clear D. This CDR3 is 16 amino acids long. The ends were cut back, 1 base at V and 0 bases at J, with 9 bases in the middle. Germline V CDR1 and CDR2: SGHTA, FQGTGA. CDR3 in amino acids: CASSLMDGSNTGELFF. CDR3 nucleotide sequence: TGTGCCAGCAGCTTAATGGACGGTTCGAACACCGGGGAGCTGTTTTTT.

This chain connects TRBV7-9 to TRBJ1-1; 7 nucleotides match TRBD1. The CDR3 totals 12 residues. With V trimmed by 4 bases and J by 5 bases, 1 base remained unmatched. CDR1 is SEHNR, CDR2 FQNEAQ, per germline (reference sequence). The CDR3 coding sequence is TGTGCCAGCAGCTCCAGGGGGACTGAAGCTTTCTTT. Translation: CASSSRGTEAFF.

The chain joins TRBV14 to TRBJ2-5, with 8 nucleotides matching TRBD2. This CDR3 region has 16 residues. The germline CDR1 and CDR2 sequences are SGHDN and FVKESK. V lost 2 bases and J lost 2; bases outside the gene matches: 7. CDR3 DNA: TGTGCCAGCAGCCAATACGCGGGGGGCCGTCAAGAGACCCAGTACTTC. It specifies CASSQYAGGRQETQYF.

This rearrangement joins TRBV4-1 to TRBJ1-5; TRBD1 matches at 7 bases. The J segment lost 3 bases and the V segment lost 5 bases, leaving 7 bases of the junction unmatched. Germline assignment: CDR1 MGHRA and CDR2 YSYEKL. The CDR3 totals 15 residues. DNA for the CDR3: TGCGCCAGCAGCTACCGGGACAGCTACAATCAGCCCCAGCATTTT. It translates to CASSYRDSYNQPQHF.

This chain links TRBV27 with TRBJ2-1, with 8 nucleotides matching TRBD1. Germline values: CDR1 MNHEY, CDR2 SMNVEV (reference sequence). V was clipped by 4 bases and J by 14 bases; unmatched bases: 7. The CDR3 has 12 amino acids. CDR3 coding DNA: TGTGCCAGCAGTTCGACCGGGACAGGCGAGTTCTTC. This translates into CASSSTGTGEFF.

The gene calls are TRBV11-3 and TRBJ1-5, with D unclear. This CDR3 has 16 amino acids. The V gene's germline CDR1 is SGHNT and CDR2 YENEEA. Between the trimmed V and J ends, which lost 2 bases and 2 bases, there was a span of 13 bases. The CDR3 region has the DNA TGTGCCAGCAGCTTATCGCGGGTGAGTGGCAATCAGCCCCAGCATTTT. Translating it yields CASSLSRVSGNQPQHF.

The rearrangement links TRBV11-2 to TRBJ1-6, with unresolved D. CDR1 SGHAT and CDR2 FQNNGV come from the germline V gene. The V end lost 5 bases, the J end lost 10 bases, and 9 bases lay between the germline ends. This CDR3 region has 12 residues. CDR3 in DNA: TGTGCCAGCAGCCCCGGGTTCTCACCCCTCCACTTT. This sequence encodes CASSPGFSPLHF.

The chain joins TRBV4-3 to TRBJ2-1, with D perhaps matching TRBD1 (6 bases). Germline loops: CDR1 LGHNA, CDR2 YSLEER. V lost 0 bases and J 0 bases, leaving 12 bases between the germline ends. The CDR3 is 17 amino acids. The CDR3 bases are TGCGCCAGCAGCCAAGACCACGGGACAAACTCCTACAATGAGCAGTTCTTC. Protein: CASSQDHGTNSYNEQFF.

This chain uses TRBV9 with TRBJ1-6; D ambiguous. Trimming removed 0 bases at V and 8 bases at J, with 9 bases between. The length of the CDR3 is 14 residues. CDR1 and CDR2 (germline): SGDLS, YYNGEE. The CDR3 sequence is CASSVAQAYSPLHF. CDR3 nucleotides: TGTGCCAGCAGCGTAGCGCAGGCGTATTCACCCCTCCACTTT.

This chain joins TRBV19 and TRBJ2-3; 7 bases are a match to TRBD2. Germline V gives CDR1 LNHDA, CDR2 SQIVND (reference sequence). V trimming: 1 base; J trimming: 0 bases; junction bases outside the gene matches: 4. The CDR3 loop spans 16 amino acids. CDR3 DNA sequence: TGTGCCAGTAGTATAGGAGCGGGACGGAGCACAGATACGCAGTATTTT. This codes for CASSIGAGRSTDTQYF.

The chain combines TRBV30 with TRBJ1-1, with D uncertain. The V gene's germline CDR1 is GTSNPN and CDR2 SVGIG (reference sequence). This CDR3 has 13 amino acids. Deletions cut 2 bases from V and 4 bases from J, with 11 bases between. DNA of the CDR3: TGTGCCTGGAGTCTCGAAGTGGGCACTGAAGCTTTCTTT. Its translation: CAWSLEVGTEAFF.

The chain combines TRBV9 with TRBJ2-3, with D perhaps being TRBD1 or TRBD2 (6 bases each). The CDR3 sequence is 15 residues long. Germline assignment: CDR1 SGDLS and CDR2 YYNGEE. V was clipped by 0 bases and J by 5 bases, with 13 bases between them. CDR3 in amino acids: CASSVGGAYGDTQYF. DNA for the CDR3: TGTGCCAGCAGCGTAGGGGGGGCGTATGGAGATACGCAGTATTTT.

The gene calls are TRBV19 and TRBJ2-2; the D gene is possibly TRBD2 (5 bases). Trimming removed 9 bases from V and 0 bases from J, with 14 bases in between. Germline V CDR1 and CDR2: LNHDA, SQIVND (reference sequence). The CDR3 has 15 amino acids. The CDR3 protein is CASTNRGSNTGELFF. Here the CDR3 DNA reads TGTGCCAGCACCAACCGAGGGTCGAACACCGGGGAGCTGTTTTTT.

The V gene is TRBV19, the J gene TRBJ2-1, with 7 nucleotides matching TRBD2. This CDR3 comprises 13 residues. CDR1 LNHDA and CDR2 SQIVND come from the germline V gene (reference sequence). Trimming took 5 bases from V and 4 from J; bases not matched to a gene: 2. CDR3 loop: CASSVGLYNEQFF. In DNA form, the CDR3 reads TGTGCCAGTAGTGTGGGACTATACAATGAGCAGTTCTTC.

The rearrangement links TRBV27 to TRBJ1-2; 9 bases are shared with TRBD1. J gave up 4 bases and V 8 bases, and 5 bases lay outside the gene matches. The CDR3 is 13 residues long. Germline V CDR1 and CDR2: MNHEY, SMNVEV (reference sequence). The CDR3 sequence is CASWTGDSYGYTF. The CDR3 nucleotides are TGTGCCAGCTGGACAGGGGATAGCTATGGCTACACCTTC.

The chain is built from TRBV30 and TRBJ1-2; D is possibly TRBD1 (6 bases). Looked up from germline, CDR1 is GTSNPN and CDR2 is SVGIG (reference sequence). This CDR3 contains 16 residues. Deletions cut 0 bases from V and 0 bases from J, with 14 bases between. CDR3 DNA: TGTGCCTGGAGTGTAATTCGGGGGGCGTCTAACTATGGCTACACCTTC. The encoded protein is CAWSVIRGASNYGYTF.

This clone was seen at least ten times. The V and J genes are TRBV9 and TRBJ2-7; D is undetermined. V was pared by 0 bases and J by 0 bases, with 7 bases between. Germline-derived CDR1 and CDR2 are SGDLS and YYNGEE. The CDR3 spans 14 residues. CDR3 DNA sequence: TGTGCCAGCAGCGTAGTAGGCAGCTCCTACGAGCAGTACTTC. As protein: CASSVVGSSYEQYF.

The chain has TRBV5-5 and TRBJ2-7; D is unresolved. V lost 0 bases and J 3 bases, leaving 7 bases between the germline ends. This CDR3 has 13 residues. The germline gives CDR1 SGHKS, CDR2 YYEKEE (reference sequence). The CDR3 DNA reads as TGTGCCAGCAGCTTGGCGCACAGCTACGAGCAGTACTTC. It codes for CASSLAHSYEQYF. Full variable domain (remainder filled in from reference TRBV5-5 and TRBJ2-7): DAGVTQSPTHLIKTRGQQVTLRCSPISGHKSVSWYQQVLGQGPQFIFQYYEKEERGRGNFPDRFSARQFPNYSSELNVNALLLGDSALYLCASSLAHSYEQYFGPGTRLTVT.

The V gene is TRBV7-9, the J gene TRBJ1-6, with D maybe TRBD1 (5 bases). The CDR3 covers 16 residues. Germline CDR1 SEHNR, CDR2 FQNEAQ (reference sequence). Trimming removed 5 bases from V and 8 bases from J, with 19 bases in between. The CDR3 here is CASSPPEGRGYSPLHF. CDR3 DNA: TGTGCCAGCAGCCCCCCCGAGGGGCGCGGGTATTCACCCCTCCACTTT.

This clone was found once. Sequence at one end of the junction differs from germline and may be a read error. The rearrangement uses TRBV3-1 (or the pseudogene TRBV3-2) and TRBJ1-2; 7 positions match TRBD1. The V gene's germline CDR1 is LGHDT and CDR2 YNNKEL (reference sequence). This CDR3 has 13 residues. CDR3 in amino acids: CAAGGPRGQLTAF. The CDR3 DNA is TGTGCCGCAGGGGGGCCCAGGGGCCAATTAACCGCCTTC.

J is TRBJ1-1 and V is TRBV7-3; a possible D gene is TRBD1 (5 bases). This CDR3 has 14 residues. Germline lookup yields CDR1 SGHTA and CDR2 FQGTGA. The V and J ends lost 3 bases and 1 base respectively, with 9 bases between them. The CDR3 DNA sequence: TGTGCCAGCAGCTTGGAGGGACCGAACACTGAAGCTTTCTTT. Amino acid sequence: CASSLEGPNTEAFF.

This clone has only one observation. This chain uses TRBV30 with TRBJ2-7; 7 bases fit TRBD1. With 2 bases clipped from V and 9 bases from J, the junction kept 7 bases outside the gene matches. Germline CDR1 reads GTSNPN; CDR2 reads SVGIG (reference sequence). CDR3 length: 12 amino acids. Here the CDR3 reads CAWSPSDRRQYF. The CDR3 region has the DNA TGTGCCTGGAGTCCCTCGGACAGGAGGCAGTACTTC.

The chain uses TRBV5-1 and TRBJ1-1; TRBD1 might be the D (5 bases). The V end lost 1 base, the J end lost 10 bases, and 14 bases lay between the germline ends. Germline V lookup: CDR1 SGHRS, CDR2 YFSETQ. The CDR3 is 13 residues long. The CDR3 protein is CASSLTTVERAFF. CDR3 in DNA: TGCGCCAGCAGCTTGACGACAGTCGAGAGAGCTTTCTTT. Complete variable domain (other parts from reference TRBV5-1 and TRBJ1-1): KAGVTQTPRYLIKTRGQQVTLSCSPISGHRSVSWYQQTPGQGLQFLFEYFSETQRNKGNFPGRFSGRQFSNSRSEMNVSTLELGDSALYLCASSLTTVERAFFGQGTRLTVV.

The chain is built from TRBV30 and TRBJ1-3; D ambiguous. The CDR3 is 15 amino acids. The V gene's germline CDR1 is GTSNPN and CDR2 SVGIG (reference sequence). Trimming stripped 0 bases from V and 1 base from J, with 10 bases between. The DNA for the CDR3 is TGTGCCTGGAGTGTACGTGGGATTTCTGGAAACACCATATATTTT. It yields the protein CAWSVRGISGNTIYF.